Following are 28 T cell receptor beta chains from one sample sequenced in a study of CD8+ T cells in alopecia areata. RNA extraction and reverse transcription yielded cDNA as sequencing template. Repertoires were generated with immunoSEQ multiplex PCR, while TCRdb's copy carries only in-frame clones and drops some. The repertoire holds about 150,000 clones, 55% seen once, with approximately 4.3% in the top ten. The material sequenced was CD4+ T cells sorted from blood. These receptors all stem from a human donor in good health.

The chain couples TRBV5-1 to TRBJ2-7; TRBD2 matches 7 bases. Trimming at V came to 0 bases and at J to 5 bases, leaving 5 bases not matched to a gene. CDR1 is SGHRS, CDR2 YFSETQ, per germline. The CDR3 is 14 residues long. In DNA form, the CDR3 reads TGCGCCAGCAGCTTGGTAGCGGGCGCGGACGAGCAGTACTTC. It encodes CASSLVAGADEQYF.

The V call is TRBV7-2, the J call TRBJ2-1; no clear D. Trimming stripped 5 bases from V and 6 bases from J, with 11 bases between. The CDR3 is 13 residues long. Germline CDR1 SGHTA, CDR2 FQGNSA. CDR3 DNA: TGTGCCAGCAGCCCCAACATGAGCAATGAGCAGTTCTTC. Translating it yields CASSPNMSNEQFF.

CDR3 sequence: CAISESTGGPHEQFF. As DNA, the CDR3 is TGTGCCATCAGTGAGTCGACGGGAGGGCCGCATGAGCAGTTCTTC. The chain links TRBV10-3 to TRBJ2-1, with 8 bases matching TRBD2. The ends lost 0 bases at V and 8 bases at J; junction bases unmatched: 6. The CDR3 contains 15 residues. The V gene's germline CDR1 is ENHRY and CDR2 SYGVKD.

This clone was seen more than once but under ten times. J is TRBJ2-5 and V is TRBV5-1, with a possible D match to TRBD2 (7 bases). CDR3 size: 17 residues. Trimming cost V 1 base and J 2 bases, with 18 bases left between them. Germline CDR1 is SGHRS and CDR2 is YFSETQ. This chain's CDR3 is CASSLRGGVGLQETQYF. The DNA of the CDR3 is TGCGCCAGCAGCTTGAGGGGGGGAGTAGGACTTCAAGAGACCCAGTACTTC.

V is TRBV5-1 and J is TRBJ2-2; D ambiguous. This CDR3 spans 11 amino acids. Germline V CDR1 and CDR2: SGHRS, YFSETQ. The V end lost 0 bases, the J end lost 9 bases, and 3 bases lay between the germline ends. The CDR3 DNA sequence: TGCGCCAGCAGCTTGGACCGGGAGCTGTTTTTT. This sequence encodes CASSLDRELFF.

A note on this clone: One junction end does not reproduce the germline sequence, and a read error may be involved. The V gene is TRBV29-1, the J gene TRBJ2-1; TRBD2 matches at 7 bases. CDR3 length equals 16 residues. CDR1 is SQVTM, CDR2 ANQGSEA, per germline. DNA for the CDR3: TGCAGCGTCGAAGAACTAGCGTTAAGCTCCTACAATGAGCAGTTCTTC. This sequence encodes CSVEELALSSYNEQFF.

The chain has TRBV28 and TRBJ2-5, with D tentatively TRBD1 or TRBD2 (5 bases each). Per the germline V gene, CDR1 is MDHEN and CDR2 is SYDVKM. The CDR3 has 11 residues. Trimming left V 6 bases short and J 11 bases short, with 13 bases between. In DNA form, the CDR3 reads TGTGCCAGCAGAGGCCTGGGGGAGCAGTACTTC. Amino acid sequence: CASRGLGEQYF.

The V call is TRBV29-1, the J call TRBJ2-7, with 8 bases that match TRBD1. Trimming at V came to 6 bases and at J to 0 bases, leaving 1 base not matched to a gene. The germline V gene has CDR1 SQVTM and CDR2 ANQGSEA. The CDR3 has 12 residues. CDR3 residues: CSVGQGSYEQYF. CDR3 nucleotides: TGCAGCGTCGGACAGGGCTCCTACGAGCAGTACTTC.

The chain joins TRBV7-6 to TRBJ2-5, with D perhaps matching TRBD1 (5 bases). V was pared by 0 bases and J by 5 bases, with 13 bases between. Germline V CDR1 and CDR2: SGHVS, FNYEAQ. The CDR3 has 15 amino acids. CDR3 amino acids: CASSLAQALVETQYF. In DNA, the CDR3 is TGTGCCAGCAGCTTAGCACAGGCGTTAGTGGAGACCCAGTACTTC.

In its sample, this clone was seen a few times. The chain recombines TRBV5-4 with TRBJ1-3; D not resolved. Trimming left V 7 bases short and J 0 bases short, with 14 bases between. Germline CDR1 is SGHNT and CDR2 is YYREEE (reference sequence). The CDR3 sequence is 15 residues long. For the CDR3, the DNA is TGTGCCAGCGGGGATGGCGGATACTCTGGAAACACCATATATTTT. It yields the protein CASGDGGYSGNTIYF.

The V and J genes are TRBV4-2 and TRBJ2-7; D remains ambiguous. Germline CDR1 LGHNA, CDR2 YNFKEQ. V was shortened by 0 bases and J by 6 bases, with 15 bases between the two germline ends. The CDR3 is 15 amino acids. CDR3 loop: CASSQEPGSVGEQYF. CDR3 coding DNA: TGTGCCAGCAGCCAAGAACCGGGCTCGGTAGGCGAGCAGTACTTC.

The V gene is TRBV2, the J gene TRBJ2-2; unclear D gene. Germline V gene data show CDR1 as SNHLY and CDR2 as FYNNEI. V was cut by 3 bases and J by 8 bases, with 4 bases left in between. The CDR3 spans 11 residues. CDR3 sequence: CASSDAGELFF. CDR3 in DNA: TGTGCCAGCAGTGACGCTGGGGAGCTGTTTTTT.

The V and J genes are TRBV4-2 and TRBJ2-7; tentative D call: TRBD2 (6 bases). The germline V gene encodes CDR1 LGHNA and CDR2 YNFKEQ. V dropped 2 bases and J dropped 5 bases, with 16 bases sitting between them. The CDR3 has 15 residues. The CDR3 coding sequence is TGTGCCAGCAGCCAAAGACTAGGGAGTGGCGACGAGCAGTACTTC. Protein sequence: CASSQRLGSGDEQYF.

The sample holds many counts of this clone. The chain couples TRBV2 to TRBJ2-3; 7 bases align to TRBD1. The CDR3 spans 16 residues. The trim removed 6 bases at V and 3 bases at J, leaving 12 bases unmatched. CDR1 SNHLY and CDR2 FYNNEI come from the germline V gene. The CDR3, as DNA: TGTGCCAGCAGCAAGCTACAGGGGACGGGAACAGATACGCAGTATTTT. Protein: CASSKLQGTGTDTQYF.

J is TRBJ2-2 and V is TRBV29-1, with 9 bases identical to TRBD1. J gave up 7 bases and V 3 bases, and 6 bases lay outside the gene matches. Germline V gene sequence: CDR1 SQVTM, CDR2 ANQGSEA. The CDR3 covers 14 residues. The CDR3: CSVDNRGRGGELFF. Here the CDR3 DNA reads TGCAGCGTTGATAACAGGGGGCGAGGCGGGGAGCTGTTTTTT.

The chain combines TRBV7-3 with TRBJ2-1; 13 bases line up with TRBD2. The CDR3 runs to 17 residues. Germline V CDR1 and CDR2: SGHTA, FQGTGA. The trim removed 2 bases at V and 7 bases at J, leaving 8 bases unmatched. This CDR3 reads CASSLYSRTSGSNEQFF. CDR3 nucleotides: TGTGCCAGCAGCTTATATTCTAGGACTAGCGGGAGTAATGAGCAGTTCTTC. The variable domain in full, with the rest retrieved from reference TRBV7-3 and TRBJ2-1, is GAGVSQTPSNKVTEKGKYVELRCDPISGHTALYWYRQSLGQGPEFLIYFQGTGAADDSGLPNDRFFAVRPEGSVSTLKIQRTERGDSAVYLCASSLYSRTSGSNEQFFGPGTRLTVL.

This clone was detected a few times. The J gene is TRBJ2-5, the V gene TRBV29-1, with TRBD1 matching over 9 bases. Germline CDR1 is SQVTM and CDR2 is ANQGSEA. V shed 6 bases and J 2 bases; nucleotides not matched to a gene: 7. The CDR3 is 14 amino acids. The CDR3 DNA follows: TGCAGCGTAACGACAGGGGGGAGGCAAGAGACCCAGTACTTC. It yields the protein CSVTTGGRQETQYF.

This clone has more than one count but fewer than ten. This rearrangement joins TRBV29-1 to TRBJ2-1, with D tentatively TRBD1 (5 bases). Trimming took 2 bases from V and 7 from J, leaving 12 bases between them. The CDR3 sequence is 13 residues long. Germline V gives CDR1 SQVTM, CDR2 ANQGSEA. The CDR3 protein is CSVERQGGNEQFF. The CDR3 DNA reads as TGCAGCGTTGAACGCCAGGGTGGAAATGAGCAGTTCTTC.

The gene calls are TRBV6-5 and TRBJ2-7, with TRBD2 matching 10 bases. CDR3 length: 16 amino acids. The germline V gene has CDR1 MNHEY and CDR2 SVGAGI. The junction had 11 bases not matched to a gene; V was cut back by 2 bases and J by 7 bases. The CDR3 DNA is TGTGCCAGCAGTTACCCAGGGCTAGCGGGAGTGGGGGAGCAGTACTTC. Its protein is CASSYPGLAGVGEQYF.

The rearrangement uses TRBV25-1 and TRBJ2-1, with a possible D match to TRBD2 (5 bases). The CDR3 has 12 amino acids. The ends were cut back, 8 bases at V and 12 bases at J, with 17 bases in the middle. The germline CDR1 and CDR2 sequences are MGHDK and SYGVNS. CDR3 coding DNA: TGTGCCAGCGCGGGTTGGACTGTGGGGCAGTTCTTC. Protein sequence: CASAGWTVGQFF.

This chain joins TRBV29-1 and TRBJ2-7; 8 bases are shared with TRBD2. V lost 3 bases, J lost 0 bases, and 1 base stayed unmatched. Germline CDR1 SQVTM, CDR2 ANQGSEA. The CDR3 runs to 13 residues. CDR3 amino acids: CSVDGGGSYEQYF. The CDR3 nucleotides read TGCAGCGTTGACGGGGGGGGCTCCTACGAGCAGTACTTC.

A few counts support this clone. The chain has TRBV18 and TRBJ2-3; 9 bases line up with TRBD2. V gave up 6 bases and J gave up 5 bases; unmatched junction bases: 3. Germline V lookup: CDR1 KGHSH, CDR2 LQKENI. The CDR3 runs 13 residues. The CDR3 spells CASSLAGEDTQYF. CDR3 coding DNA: TGTGCCAGCTCTTTAGCGGGAGAAGATACGCAGTATTTT.

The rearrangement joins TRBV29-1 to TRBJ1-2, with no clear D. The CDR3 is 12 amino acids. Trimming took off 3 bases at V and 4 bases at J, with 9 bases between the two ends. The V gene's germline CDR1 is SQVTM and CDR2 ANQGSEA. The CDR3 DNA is TGCAGCGTTGATCTGAAATCCTATGGCTACACCTTC. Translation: CSVDLKSYGYTF.

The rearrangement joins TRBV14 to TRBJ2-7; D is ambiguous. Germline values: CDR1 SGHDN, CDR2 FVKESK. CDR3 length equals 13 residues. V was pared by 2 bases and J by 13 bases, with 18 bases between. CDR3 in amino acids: CASSQTTATLLYF. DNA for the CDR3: TGTGCCAGCAGCCAAACGACTGCCACCCTTCTCTACTTC.

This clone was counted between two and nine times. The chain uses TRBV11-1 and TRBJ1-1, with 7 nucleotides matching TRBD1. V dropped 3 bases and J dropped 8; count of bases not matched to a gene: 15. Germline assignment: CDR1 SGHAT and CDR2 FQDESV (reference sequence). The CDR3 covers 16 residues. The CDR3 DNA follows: TGTGCCAGCAGCTTTCGACAGGGACCAACCCAGGCCGAAGCTTTCTTT. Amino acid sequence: CASSFRQGPTQAEAFF.

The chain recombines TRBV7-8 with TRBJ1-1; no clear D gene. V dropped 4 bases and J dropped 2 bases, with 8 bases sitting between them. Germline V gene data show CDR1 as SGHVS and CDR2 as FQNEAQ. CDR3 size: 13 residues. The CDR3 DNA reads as TGTGCCAGCAGCTCCCAGGTCAACACTGAAGCTTTCTTT. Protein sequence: CASSSQVNTEAFF.

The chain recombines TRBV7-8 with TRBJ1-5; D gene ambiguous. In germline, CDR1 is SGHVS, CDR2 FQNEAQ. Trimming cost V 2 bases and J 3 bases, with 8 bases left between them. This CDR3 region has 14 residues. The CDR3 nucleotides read TGTGCCAGCAGCTTAACAGCAAACAATCAGCCCCAGCATTTT. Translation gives CASSLTANNQPQHF.

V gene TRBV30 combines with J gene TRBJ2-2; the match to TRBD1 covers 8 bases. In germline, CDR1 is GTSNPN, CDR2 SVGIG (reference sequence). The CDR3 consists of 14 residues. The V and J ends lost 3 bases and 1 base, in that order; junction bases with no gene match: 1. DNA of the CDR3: TGTGCCTGGAGCGGACAGGGGAACACCGGGGAGCTGTTTTTT. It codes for CAWSGQGNTGELFF. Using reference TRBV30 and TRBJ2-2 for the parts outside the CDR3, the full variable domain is SQTIHQWPATLVQPVGSPLSLECTVEGTSNPNLYWYRQAAGRGLQLLFYSVGIGQISSEVPQNLSASRPQDRQFILSSKKLLLSDSGFYLCAWSGQGNTGELFFGEGSRLTVL.